The sequence of this T cell receptor (beta chain) was determined in a study of PD-1 blockade in classical Hodgkin lymphoma. Findings of the study overall: Newly diagnosed patients had baseline TCR diversity that was reportedly lower than that of healthy donors. Partial responders and progressors had significantly lower baseline TCR diversity.

All the patients suffered relapse after autologous stem cell transplantation, and brentuximab vedotin exposure differed. Best responses included complete response and partial response; otherwise, the best response was progressive disease. TCRdb keeps only in-frame clones here, not all; method: immunoSEQ multiplex PCR. The sample lists 110,000 or so clones; 89% were seen once. With regard to this clone: Its cognate antigen is unknown.

The sequence came from a human donor with classical Hodgkin lymphoma. The source was peripheral blood mononuclear cells (PBMCs), collected before the second cycle of nivolumab.

CDR3 region: CASSYPGNTEAFF. CDR3 nucleotide sequence: TGTGCCAGCAGTTATCCAGGGAACACTGAAGCTTTCTTT. The chain recombines TRBV6-5 with TRBJ1-1; no reliable D call. Germline-derived CDR1 and CDR2 are MNHEY and SVGAGI. V was pared by 3 bases and J by 1 base, with 6 bases between. The CDR3 extends over 13 amino acids.